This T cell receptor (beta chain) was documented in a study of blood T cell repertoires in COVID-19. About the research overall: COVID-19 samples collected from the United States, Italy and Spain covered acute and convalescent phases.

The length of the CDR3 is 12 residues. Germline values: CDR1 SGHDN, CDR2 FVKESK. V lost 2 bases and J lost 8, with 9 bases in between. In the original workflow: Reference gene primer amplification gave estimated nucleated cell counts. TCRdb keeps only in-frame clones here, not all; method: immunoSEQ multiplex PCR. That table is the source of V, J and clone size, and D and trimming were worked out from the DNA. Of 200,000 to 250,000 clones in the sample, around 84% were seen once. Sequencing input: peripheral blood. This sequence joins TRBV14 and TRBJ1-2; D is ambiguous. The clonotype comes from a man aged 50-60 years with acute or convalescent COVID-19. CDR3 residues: CASSQYWEGYTF. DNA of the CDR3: TGTGCCAGCAGCCAATACTGGGAGGGCTACACCTTC.